This is a list of T cell receptor beta chains from one sample in a study of T cell responses to AZD1222 COVID-19 vaccine. Assay: immunoSEQ multiplex PCR; the TCRdb copy retains only in-frame clones and omits some. This sample yields under 150,000 clones, of which approximately 90% are seen a single time; about 5.9% belongs to the top ten. The source was peripheral blood, collected on day 0 of AZD1222 vaccination. These receptors came from an adult in good health. Each CDR3 is given with its conserved first and last residue. The D gene is left open where the match is weak. A clone size is listed for some rows: how often the clone was seen (once, few, many), or a class if it is expanded.

TRBJ2-7 | - | - | TRBV4-3 | TGCGCCAGCAGCCAAGTTCTGGGAGTCGTCTACGAGCAGTACTTC | CASSQVLGVVYEQYF
TRBJ2-1 | - | TRBD2 | TRBV5-1 | TGCGCCAGCAGCTCAGGGACTAGGGCAGGGAATGAGCAGTTCTTC | CASSSGTRAGNEQFF
TRBJ2-1 | - | - | TRBV10-3 | TGTGCCATCAGTGAGTCGAGGGTGTCGCAGGGTGAACACGAGCAGTTCTTC | CAISESRVSQGEHEQFF
TRBJ1-6 | - | - | TRBV28 | TGTGCCAGCAGTTCGCAGCTTACACCCCTCCACTTT | CASSSQLTPLHF
TRBJ1-1 | once | TRBD1 | TRBV9 | TGTGCCAGCAGCGTAGCCCTACAGGGGGGAGATACTGAAGCTTTCTTT | CASSVALQGGDTEAFF
TRBJ1-1 | - | - | TRBV29-1 | TGCAGCGCTGGCGACGGGGTGCGCACTGAAGCTTTCTTT | CSAGDGVRTEAFF
TRBJ1-2 | - | TRBD1 | TRBV12-3/TRBV12-4 | TGTGCCAGCAGTCTACAGGGGTTGTATGGCTACACCTTC | CASSLQGLYGYTF
TRBJ1-3 | - | TRBD1 | TRBV11-2 | TGTGCCAGCAGCTCTAGACGTGGGACAGGGGGCTTGGCTGGAAACACCATATATTTT | CASSSRRGTGGLAGNTIYF
TRBJ1-4 | - | TRBD1 | TRBV4-1 | TGCGCCAGCAGCCAAGAAAGGAGACAGGGGCGTGAAAAACTGTTTTTT | CASSQERRQGREKLFF
TRBJ2-7 | - | TRBD1 | TRBV7-3 | TGTGCCAGCAGCTTAGCTGGACAGGGGTACGAGCAGTACTTC | CASSLAGQGYEQYF
TRBJ2-1 | - | - | TRBV5-1 | TGCGCCAGCAGCGCCGGCAACAATGAGCAGTTCTTC | CASSAGNNEQFF
TRBJ1-6 | - | - | TRBV5-6 | TGTGCCAGCAGCTTCTACAGGGATAATTCACCCCTCCACTTT | CASSFYRDNSPLHF
TRBJ1-4 | few | TRBD1 | TRBV5-6 | TGTGCCAGCAGCTTACGACAGGGGATCAGCGAAAAACTGTTTTTT | CASSLRQGISEKLFF
TRBJ2-7 | few | - | TRBV5-1 | TGCGCCAGCAGCTTGTTCTTCTCGGACAGCTACGAGCAGTACTTC | CASSLFFSDSYEQYF
TRBJ2-5 | - | TRBD2 | TRBV5-5 | TGTGCCAGCAGCTTTGGGGGCCGGGGGACTAGGAGTGAGACCCAGTACTTC | CASSFGGRGTRSETQYF
TRBJ1-2 | - | - | TRBV19 | TGTGCCAGTAGGACAAGGGGGAATTCTTACTATGGCTACACCTTC | CASRTRGNSYYGYTF
TRBJ1-2 | - | - | TRBV7-9 | TGTGCCAGCAGCCAGCCTGAGAACAACTATGGCTACACCTTC | CASSQPENNYGYTF
TRBJ1-6 | - | - | TRBV30 | TGTGCCTGGACACCCTACTCCTATAATTCACCCCTCCACTTT | CAWTPYSYNSPLHF
TRBJ2-1 | - | TRBD2 | TRBV7-2 | TGTGCCAGCAGCATCCACGTAGGCGGACTAGCATATGAGCAGTTCTTC | CASSIHVGGLAYEQFF
TRBJ2-3 | - | TRBD2 | TRBV15 | TGTGCCACCAGCAGAGATCGGGGCGGGAGGCCCACAGATACGCAGTATTTT | CATSRDRGGRPTDTQYF
TRBJ1-4 | - | TRBD1 | TRBV19 | TGTGCCAGTAGTATTTCCGGACAGGGTGGTTCGACTAATGAAAAACTGTTTTTT | CASSISGQGGSTNEKLFF
TRBJ2-1 | - | - | TRBV9 | TGTGCCAGCAGCGTAACCGGGGACGGTAGCCTCTATGAGCAGTTCTTC | CASSVTGDGSLYEQFF
TRBJ2-1 | - | TRBD2 | TRBV19 | TGTGCCAGTAGTAATCCGGGACTATACAATGAGCAGTTCTTC | CASSNPGLYNEQFF
TRBJ2-7 | - | TRBD2 | TRBV5-1 | TGCGCCAGCAGCAGGGGACTAGCGGGAGGACGCAGTACCGAGCAGTACTTC | CASSRGLAGGRSTEQYF
TRBJ2-7 | - | TRBD1 | TRBV6-5 | TGTGCCAGCAGTTATTGGAGGACAGGTCGAGGGCTCGAGCAGTACTTC | CASSYWRTGRGLEQYF
TRBJ2-6 | - | TRBD1 | TRBV5-4 | TGTGCCAGCAGCTCCCCGGGACAGGGTGCTGGGGCCAACGTCCTGACTTTC | CASSSPGQGAGANVLTF
TRBJ1-2 | - | - | TRBV10-3 | TGTGCCATCAAGGGCGATCGGCACTATGGCTACACCTTC | CAIKGDRHYGYTF
TRBJ2-7 | - | TRBD2 | TRBV5-1 | TGCGCCAGCAGCGCGGGACTAGCGGGTGGCTACGAGCAGTACTTC | CASSAGLAGGYEQYF
TRBJ2-3 | - | - | TRBV6-5 | TGTGCCAGCAGCCCCGATCGGTTAGATACGCAGTATTTT | CASSPDRLDTQYF
TRBJ1-6 | - | - | TRBV10-3 | TGTGCCATCAGTGCCGGGCCTACAACCAATTCACCCCTCCACTTT | CAISAGPTTNSPLHF
TRBJ2-7 | - | - | TRBV11-1 | TGTGCCAGCAGCTTAGCCAGGTCAACGGAGCAGTACTTC | CASSLARSTEQYF
TRBJ1-2 | once | - | TRBV30 | TGTGCCTGGAAAAGTTATGGCTACACCTTC | CAWKSYGYTF
TRBJ1-1 | - | - | TRBV6-2/TRBV6-3 | TGTGCCAGCAGCCCCCTGAGGACACGAGGGGATACTGAAGCTTTCTTT | CASSPLRTRGDTEAFF
TRBJ2-7 | once | TRBD1 | TRBV7-9 | TGTGCCAGCAACCCAAGTCGGACAGGGGGCAACGAGCAGTACTTC | CASNPSRTGGNEQYF
TRBJ1-2 | - | TRBD1 | TRBV30 | TGTGCCTGGAGTGACGACAGGGAGGGCGATGGCTACACCTTC | CAWSDDREGDGYTF
TRBJ1-2 | - | - | TRBV30 | TGTGCCTTGGCGGCGTCAAAGGATGGCTACACCTTC | CALAASKDGYTF
TRBJ2-3 | few | TRBD2 | TRBV4-2 | TGTGCCAGCAGCCAGGAGGGACTAGCGGGAGTAAGCACAGATACGCAGTATTTT | CASSQEGLAGVSTDTQYF
TRBJ1-5 | - | TRBD1 | TRBV30 | TGTGCCTGGAGTAGAGAGGGGGCCCTTAGCAATCAGCCCCAGCATTTT | CAWSREGALSNQPQHF
TRBJ1-1 | - | TRBD1 | TRBV10-3 | TGTGCCATCAGCTCAGGGGGCGACGCTTTCTTT | CAISSGGDAFF
TRBJ1-4 | - | - | TRBV6-5 | TGTGCCAGCAGTTACTCGTATGGAAATGAAAAACTGTTTTTT | CASSYSYGNEKLFF
TRBJ1-5 | - | - | TRBV4-3 | TGCGCCAGCAGCCAAGAAGCAGGGTGGCAGCCCCAGCATTTT | CASSQEAGWQPQHF
TRBJ1-2 | once | - | TRBV9 | TGTGCCAGCAGCGTGAACGGCGGGATCTATGGCTACACCTTC | CASSVNGGIYGYTF
TRBJ1-1 | - | TRBD1 | TRBV6-5 | TGTGCCAGCAGTTTATCGGGACAGACCACTGAAGCTTTCTTT | CASSLSGQTTEAFF
TRBJ1-1 | - | - | TRBV6-5 | TGTGCCAGCAGTAGGGACCCGAACACTGAAGCTTTCTTT | CASSRDPNTEAFF
TRBJ1-3 | - | - | TRBV28 | TGTGCCAGCAGTTTACCGAGGGCAGGTGGAAACACCATATATTTT | CASSLPRAGGNTIYF
TRBJ2-7 | - | - | TRBV10-3 | TGTGCCATCAGTGAGAGAGACTACTACGAGCAGTACTTC | CAISERDYYEQYF
TRBJ2-2 | - | - | TRBV18 | TGTGCCAGCTCACCACGACGGAACACCGGGGAGCTGTTTTTT | CASSPRRNTGELFF
TRBJ2-7 | - | - | TRBV6-2/TRBV6-3 | TGTGCCAGCAGTTACGAGGTTAGGGGACCCCGTGACGAGCAGTACTTC | CASSYEVRGPRDEQYF
TRBJ2-1 | few | - | TRBV27 | TGTGCCAGCAGTTCTCCCTCGTGGAGCTCCTACAATGAGCAGTTCTTC | CASSSPSWSSYNEQFF
TRBJ2-6 | - | - | TRBV11-3 | TGTGCCAGCAGCCCGTCAGGAGGCTCTGGGGCCAACGTCCTGACTTTC | CASSPSGGSGANVLTF